This TCR beta chain emerged from a study of T cells in Graves' hyperthyroidism and ophthalmopathy. This CDR3 comprises 15 residues. Trimming pared 6 bases from V and 0 bases from J, leaving 12 bases between. Germline values: CDR1 MNHEY, CDR2 SMNVEV (reference sequence). The CDR3 regions of TCR beta were amplified from RNA transcripts. The TCR CDR3 first-round RT-PCR relied on the HTBI primer set. From the multiplex PCR reads, TCRdb called clonotypes with MiXCR, one entry per CDR3 protein. Here the sample spans approximately 490,000 distinct CDR3 sequences, 22% being singletons. The sequenced sample was blood. The receptor comes from a woman between 65 and 79 years old with Graves' ophthalmopathy. The V call is TRBV27, the J call TRBJ2-1, with a possible D match to TRBD2 (6 bases). The CDR3 sequence: CASRPLGGSYNEQFF. CDR3 nucleotide sequence: TGTGCCAGCAGACCCTTGGGGGGCTCCTACAATGAGCAGTTCTTC.